The 10 T cell receptor beta chains listed next were all sequenced from one sample in a study of CD8 T cells in Susac syndrome. Random hexamers were used to reverse transcribe the RNA input (about 0.5 to 1 ug). TCRdb called the immunoSEQ multiplex PCR reads again in MiXCR, with one record for every CDR3 protein. In the table there are almost 450,000 distinct CDR3 sequences, approximately 85% of which are singletons. The sample taken for sequencing was CD8+ T cells from PBMCs. The receptor set was obtained from a human donor with multiple sclerosis.

The rearrangement joins TRBV2 to TRBJ2-7; D perhaps matches TRBD2 (5 bases). CDR3 size: 15 residues. V lost 8 bases and J 0 bases, leaving 17 bases between the germline ends. Germline V gene sequence: CDR1 SNHLY, CDR2 FYNNEI. The CDR3 region is CASGSERDSSYEQYF. DNA for the CDR3: TGTGCCAGCGGATCGGAGAGGGATAGCTCCTACGAGCAGTACTTC.

This chain uses TRBV5-1 with TRBJ2-7, with 8 bases lining up with TRBD2. Germline V gene lookup returns CDR1 SGHRS and CDR2 YFSETQ. The V and J ends lost 4 bases and 0 bases, in that order; junction bases with no gene match: 6. The CDR3 is made up of 15 amino acids. The CDR3 nucleotides read TGCGCCAGCAGCGCCAGTAGCGGGAACTCCTACGAGCAGTACTTC. It encodes CASSASSGNSYEQYF.

The chain couples TRBV9 to TRBJ2-1; D is ambiguous. The CDR3 runs 16 residues. V lost 0 bases, J lost 4 bases, and 14 bases lay in between. Germline V CDR1 and CDR2: SGDLS, YYNGEE. The DNA of the CDR3 is TGTGCCAGCAGCGTAGAAGGCAGTTACCCTTACAATGAGCAGTTCTTC. It translates to CASSVEGSYPYNEQFF.

The chain uses TRBV12-3 or TRBV12-4 and TRBJ2-5; D possibly uses TRBD1 or TRBD2 (5 bases each). The CDR3 contains 16 residues. Trimming pared 5 bases from V and 3 bases from J, leaving 19 bases between. CDR3 in DNA: TGTGCCAGCAGTCCACTACTCAGGGAGAGGGAAGAGACCCAGTACTTC. Translation gives CASSPLLREREETQYF.

The rearrangement joins TRBV7-6 to TRBJ2-7; 7 positions match TRBD1. The J segment lost 6 bases and the V segment lost 3 bases, leaving 14 bases of the junction unmatched. Germline V CDR1 and CDR2: SGHVS, FNYEAQ. CDR3 size: 16 residues. The CDR3 nucleotides read TGTGCCAGCAGCTTCTCTAAGAATGGCAGGGGGAGCGAGCAGTACTTC. It yields the protein CASSFSKNGRGSEQYF.

This chain links TRBV6-2 or TRBV6-3 with TRBJ2-7, with D possibly called TRBD1 or TRBD2 (5 bases each). CDR3 size: 18 residues. CDR1 is MNHEY and CDR2 is SVGEGT in the germline V gene. V was trimmed by 6 bases and J by 2 bases, leaving 26 bases between them. The CDR3 region is CASRPPIPRDGTTYEQYF. In DNA, the CDR3 is TGTGCCAGCAGGCCACCTATTCCCCGGGACGGAACAACCTACGAGCAGTACTTC.

CDR3 sequence: CSAFGSGANVLTF. For the CDR3, the DNA is TGCAGTGCTTTTGGCTCTGGGGCCAACGTCCTGACTTTC. The chain couples TRBV20-1 to TRBJ2-6; D gene ambiguous. V lost 5 bases and J lost 0, with 5 bases in between. The CDR3 has 13 amino acids. Germline V gives CDR1 DFQATT, CDR2 SNEGSKA (reference sequence).

The genes are TRBV4-2 and TRBJ2-3, with D perhaps being TRBD1 or TRBD2 (5 bases each). Germline loops: CDR1 LGHNA, CDR2 YNFKEQ. The CDR3 covers 15 residues. V was trimmed by 0 bases and J by 1 base, leaving 8 bases between them. The CDR3: CASSQEGVGTDTQYF. The CDR3 coding sequence is TGTGCCAGCAGCCAAGAGGGGGTCGGCACAGATACGCAGTATTTT.

J is TRBJ2-1 and V is TRBV3-1, with 7 bases lining up with TRBD2. This CDR3 has 18 residues. Germline CDR1 LGHDT, CDR2 YNNKEL (reference sequence). J lost 1 base, V lost 0 bases, and 9 bases had no gene match. In DNA form, the CDR3 reads TGTGCCAGCAGCCAAGATGGTATGCGGGAGTCTTCCTACAATGAGCAGTTCTTC. Protein: CASSQDGMRESSYNEQFF.

This sequence joins TRBV29-1 and TRBJ2-5, with 7 bases fitting TRBD2. Germline V gene data show CDR1 as SQVTM and CDR2 as ANQGSEA. CDR3 length: 13 amino acids. J gave up 1 base and V 7 bases, and 6 bases lay outside the gene matches. CDR3 residues: CSGWASGQETQYF. The DNA for the CDR3 is TGCAGCGGGTGGGCTAGCGGCCAAGAGACCCAGTACTTC.